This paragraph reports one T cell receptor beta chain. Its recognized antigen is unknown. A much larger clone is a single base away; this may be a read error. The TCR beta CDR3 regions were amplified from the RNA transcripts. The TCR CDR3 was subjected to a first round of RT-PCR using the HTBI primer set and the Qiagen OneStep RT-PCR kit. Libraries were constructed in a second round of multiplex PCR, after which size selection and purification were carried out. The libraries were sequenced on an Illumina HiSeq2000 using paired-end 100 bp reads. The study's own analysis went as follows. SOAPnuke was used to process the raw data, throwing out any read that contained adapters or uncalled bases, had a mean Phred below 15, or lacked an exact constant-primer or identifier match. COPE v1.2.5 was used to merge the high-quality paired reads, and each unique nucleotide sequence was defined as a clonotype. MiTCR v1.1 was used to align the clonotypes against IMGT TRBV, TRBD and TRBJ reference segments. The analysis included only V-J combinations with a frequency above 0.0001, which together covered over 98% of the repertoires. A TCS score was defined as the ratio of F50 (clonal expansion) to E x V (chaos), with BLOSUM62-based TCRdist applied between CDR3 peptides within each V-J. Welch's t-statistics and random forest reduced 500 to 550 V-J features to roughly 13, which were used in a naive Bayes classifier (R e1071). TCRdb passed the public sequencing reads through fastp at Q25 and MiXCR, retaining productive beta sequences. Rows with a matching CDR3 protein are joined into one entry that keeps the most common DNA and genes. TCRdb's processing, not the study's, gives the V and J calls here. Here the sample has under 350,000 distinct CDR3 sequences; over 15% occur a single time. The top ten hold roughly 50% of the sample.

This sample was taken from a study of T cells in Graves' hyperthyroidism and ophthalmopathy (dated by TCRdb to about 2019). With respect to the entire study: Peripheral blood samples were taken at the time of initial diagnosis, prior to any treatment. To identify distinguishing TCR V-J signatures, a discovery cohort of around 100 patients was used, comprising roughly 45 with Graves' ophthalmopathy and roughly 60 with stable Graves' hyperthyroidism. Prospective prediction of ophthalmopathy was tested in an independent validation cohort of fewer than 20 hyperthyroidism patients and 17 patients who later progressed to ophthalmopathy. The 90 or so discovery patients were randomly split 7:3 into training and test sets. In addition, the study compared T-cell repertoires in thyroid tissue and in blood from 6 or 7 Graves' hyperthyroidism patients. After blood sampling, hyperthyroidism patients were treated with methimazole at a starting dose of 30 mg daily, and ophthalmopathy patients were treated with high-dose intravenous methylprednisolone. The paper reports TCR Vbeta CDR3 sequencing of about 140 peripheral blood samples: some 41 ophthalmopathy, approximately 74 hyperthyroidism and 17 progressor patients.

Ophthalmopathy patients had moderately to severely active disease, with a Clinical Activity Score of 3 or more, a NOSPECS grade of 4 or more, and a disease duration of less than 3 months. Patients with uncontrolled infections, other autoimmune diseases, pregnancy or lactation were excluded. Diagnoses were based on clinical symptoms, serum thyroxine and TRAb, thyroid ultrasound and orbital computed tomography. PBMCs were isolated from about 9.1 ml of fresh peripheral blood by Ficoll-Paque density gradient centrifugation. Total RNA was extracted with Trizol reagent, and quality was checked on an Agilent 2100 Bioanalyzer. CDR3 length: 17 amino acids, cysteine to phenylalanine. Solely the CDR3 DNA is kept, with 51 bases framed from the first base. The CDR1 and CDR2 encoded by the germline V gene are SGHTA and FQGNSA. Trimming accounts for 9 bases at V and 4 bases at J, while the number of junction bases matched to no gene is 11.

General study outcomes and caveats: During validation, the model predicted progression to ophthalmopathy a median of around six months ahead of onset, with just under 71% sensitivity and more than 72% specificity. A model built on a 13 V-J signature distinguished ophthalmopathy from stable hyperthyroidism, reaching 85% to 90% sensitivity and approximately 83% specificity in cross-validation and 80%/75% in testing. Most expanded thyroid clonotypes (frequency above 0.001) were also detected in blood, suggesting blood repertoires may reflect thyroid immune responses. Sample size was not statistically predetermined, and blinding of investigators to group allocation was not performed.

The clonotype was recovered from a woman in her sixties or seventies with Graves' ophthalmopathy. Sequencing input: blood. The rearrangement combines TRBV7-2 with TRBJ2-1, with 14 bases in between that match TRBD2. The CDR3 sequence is CASSVGTSGSIYNEQFF. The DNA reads TGTGCCAGTAGTGTTGGGACTAGCGGGAGCATATACAATGAGCAGTTCTTC. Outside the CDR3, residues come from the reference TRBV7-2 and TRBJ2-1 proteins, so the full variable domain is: GAGVSQSPSNKVTEKGKDVELRCDPISGHTALYWYRQSLGQGLEFLIYFQGNSAPDKSGLPSDRFSAERTGGSVSTLTIQRTQQEDSAVYLCASSVGTSGSIYNEQFFGPGTRLTVL.